This passage covers 27 T cell receptor beta chains from one sample sequenced in a study of blood T cell repertoires in COVID-19. Some clones are missing from TCRdb's copy, which holds only in-frame ones; the method was immunoSEQ multiplex PCR. The sample has 490,000 or so clones, around nine tenths seen once. The sample consisted of PBMCs or T cells enriched from blood (not recorded which). The receptors shown here come from a woman aged 60 to 75 who had recovered from COVID-19.

This chain joins TRBV3-1 (or the pseudogene TRBV3-2) and TRBJ1-2, with TRBD1 matching over 8 bases. This CDR3 spans 14 amino acids. The V gene end was trimmed by 2 bases and the J gene end by 4 bases; junction bases not matched to a gene: 3. Germline-derived CDR1 and CDR2 are LGHDT and YNNKEL (reference sequence). The CDR3, as DNA: TGTGCCAGCAGCCAACACGGGACAGGCTATGGCTACACCTTC. It encodes CASSQHGTGYGYTF.

This chain joins TRBV24-1 and TRBJ1-2; possibly TRBD1 for D (5 bases). The ends were cut back, 5 bases at V and 4 bases at J, with 10 bases in the middle. The CDR3 consists of 13 residues. Per the germline V gene, CDR1 is KGHDR and CDR2 is SFDVKD. The CDR3 DNA reads TGTGCCACCAGTGCCAGGGAAGGCTATGGCTACACCTTC. Translated, it gives CATSAREGYGYTF.

V usage is TRBV5-1 and J usage is TRBJ2-3, with 7 bases lining up with TRBD2. The J segment lost 2 bases and the V segment lost 0 bases, leaving 6 bases of the junction unmatched. The CDR3 runs 16 residues. Germline V gene lookup returns CDR1 SGHRS and CDR2 YFSETQ. The CDR3 is CASSLAPGGLTDTQYF. The CDR3, as DNA: TGCGCCAGCAGCTTGGCTCCGGGGGGACTCACAGATACGCAGTATTTT.

This clone was counted a few times. The chain carries TRBV2 and TRBJ2-2, with 12 positions matching TRBD2. This CDR3 spans 16 amino acids. The germline CDR1 and CDR2 sequences are SNHLY and FYNNEI. The V gene end was trimmed by 6 bases and the J gene end by 0 bases; junction bases not matched to a gene: 2. The CDR3 sequence: CASRRTSGTNTGELFF. The CDR3 DNA reads TGTGCCAGCAGACGGACTAGCGGGACGAACACCGGGGAGCTGTTTTTT.

V and J are TRBV7-9 and TRBJ2-1; 8 bases agree with TRBD2. This CDR3 has 19 amino acids. V gave up 4 bases and J gave up 2 bases; unmatched junction bases: 16. In germline, CDR1 is SEHNR, CDR2 FQNEAQ (reference sequence). CDR3 DNA sequence: TGTGCCAGCAGCTCACCGCCTTATGCGAGCGGGGGTGCCTACAATGAGCAGTTCTTC. This translates into CASSSPPYASGGAYNEQFF. Complete variable domain (other parts from reference TRBV7-9 and TRBJ2-1): DTGVSQNPRHKITKRGQNVTFRCDPISEHNRLYWYRQTLGQGPEFLTYFQNEAQLEKSRLLSDRFSAERPKGSFSTLEIQRTEQGDSAMYLCASSSPPYASGGAYNEQFFGPGTRLTVL.

The chain links TRBV2 to TRBJ1-5; D uncertain. V lost 4 bases to trimming and J lost 1 base, with 11 bases between them. Germline V gene sequence: CDR1 SNHLY, CDR2 FYNNEI. The CDR3 runs 15 residues. CDR3 region: CASSASGSSNQPQHF. DNA for the CDR3: TGTGCCAGCAGTGCATCGGGGTCGAGCAATCAGCCCCAGCATTTT.

The chain links TRBV5-4 to TRBJ1-3, with D tentatively TRBD1 (6 bases). CDR1 is SGHNT, CDR2 YYREEE, per germline (reference sequence). The CDR3 spans 16 residues. The ends were cut back, 4 bases at V and 0 bases at J, with 14 bases in the middle. In DNA, the CDR3 is TGTGCCAGCAGCCATCAGGGGAGGGACTCTGGAAACACCATATATTTT. It codes for CASSHQGRDSGNTIYF.

This chain links TRBV2 with TRBJ2-5; 9 bases map to TRBD1. The V gene's germline CDR1 is SNHLY and CDR2 FYNNEI. The CDR3 length is 14 residues. Unmatched junction bases numbered 7, after V lost 8 bases and J lost 3 bases. The CDR3 is CASYPGTGKETQYF. The CDR3 DNA is TGTGCCAGCTATCCAGGGACAGGGAAAGAGACCCAGTACTTC.

The chain uses TRBV11-2 and TRBJ2-5, with 8 bases matching TRBD1. V was clipped by 6 bases and J by 5 bases; unmatched bases: 11. The CDR3 covers 15 residues. Germline CDR1 and CDR2: SGHAT and FQNNGV. The CDR3 sequence: CASSFTQGAGETQYF. The CDR3 nucleotides are TGTGCCAGCAGTTTTACCCAGGGGGCAGGGGAGACCCAGTACTTC.

The chain uses TRBV24-1 and TRBJ1-2, with a weak D call TRBD1 (6 bases). Germline values: CDR1 KGHDR, CDR2 SFDVKD. This CDR3 is built from 14 residues. V was trimmed by 4 bases and J by 2 bases, leaving 10 bases between them. The CDR3 protein is CATSDRGENYGYTF. CDR3 sequence (DNA): TGTGCCACCAGTGACAGGGGCGAGAACTATGGCTACACCTTC.

Details on this clone: Mismatch with germline at one junction end may stem from a read error. This sample also contains other DNA sequences that code for the same CDR3. The rearrangement links TRBV20-1 to TRBJ1-2; D unresolved. The CDR3 has 10 amino acids. Germline V CDR1 and CDR2: DFQATT, SNEGSKA (reference sequence). The CDR3 nucleotides are TGCAGTGCTGCTAATTATGGCTACACCTTC. It yields the protein CSAANYGYTF.

The chain combines TRBV5-1 with TRBJ2-3, with 12 nucleotides matching TRBD2. J was trimmed by 2 bases and V by 4 bases; bases with no gene match: 11. CDR3 length: 18 amino acids. Germline V CDR1 and CDR2: SGHRS, YFSETQ. CDR3 loop: CASSARLAGAPLTDTQYF. The DNA for the CDR3 is TGCGCCAGCAGCGCCCGACTAGCGGGGGCCCCTCTCACAGATACGCAGTATTTT.

This rearrangement joins TRBV11-2 to TRBJ2-6, with 10 nucleotides matching TRBD1. Germline CDR1 and CDR2: SGHAT and FQNNGV. This CDR3 contains 18 residues. Losses at the gene ends were 5 bases for V and 0 bases for J; bases not matched to a gene: 7. As DNA, the CDR3 is TGTGCCAGCAGCCTCGCGGGACAGGGGCGCTCTGGGGCCAACGTCCTGACTTTC. Amino acid sequence: CASSLAGQGRSGANVLTF.

The chain is built from TRBV19 and TRBJ1-5; maybe TRBD1 (5 bases). The CDR3 runs 13 residues. Germline CDR1 and CDR2: LNHDA and SQIVND (reference sequence). V was trimmed by 10 bases and J by 2 bases, leaving 12 bases between them. CDR3 nucleotides: TGTGCCATGGGGCTTGGAGGCAATCAGCCCCAGCATTTT. Translating gives CAMGLGGNQPQHF.

This rearrangement joins TRBV5-4 to TRBJ2-1; possible D gene TRBD2, 6 bases. V was trimmed by 0 bases and J by 4 bases, leaving 11 bases between them. The CDR3 length is 15 residues. Germline V CDR1 and CDR2: SGHNT, YYREEE (reference sequence). DNA of the CDR3: TGTGCCAGCAGCTTGGGCGGGGTCTTTTACAATGAGCAGTTCTTC. Protein sequence: CASSLGGVFYNEQFF.

J is TRBJ2-2 and V is TRBV2, with D uncertain. Trimming cost V 7 bases and J 4 bases, with 7 bases left between them. The CDR3 is 12 residues long. Germline CDR1 is SNHLY and CDR2 is FYNNEI. The CDR3 DNA reads TGTGCCAGCAATCAGGCCACCGGGGAGCTGTTTTTT. Translated: CASNQATGELFF.

This clone is a singleton in its sample. The chain has TRBV3-1 (or the pseudogene TRBV3-2) and TRBJ2-3; weak D call: TRBD1 (5 bases). This CDR3 has 14 residues. V was clipped by 2 bases and J by 3 bases, with 9 bases between them. CDR1 and CDR2 (germline): LGHDT, YNNKEL (reference sequence). CDR3 DNA sequence: TGTGCCAGCAGCCAAATCCGACAGACAGATACGCAGTATTTT. It specifies CASSQIRQTDTQYF.

This rearrangement joins TRBV13 to TRBJ1-4; the D gene is possibly TRBD1 (5 bases). This CDR3 spans 17 amino acids. CDR1 PRHDT and CDR2 FYEKMQ come from the germline V gene (reference sequence). V was trimmed by 1 base and J by 0 bases, leaving 12 bases between them. The CDR3 reads CASSLEGPRATNEKLFF. The CDR3 bases are TGTGCCAGCAGCTTAGAGGGGCCGCGTGCAACTAATGAAAAACTGTTTTTT. Variable domain in full (rest from reference TRBV13 and TRBJ1-4): AAGVIQSPRHLIKEKRETATLKCYPIPRHDTVYWYQQGPGQDPQFLISFYEKMQSDKGSIPDRFSAQQFSDYHSELNMSSLELGDSALYFCASSLEGPRATNEKLFFGSGTQLSVL.

The chain uses TRBV27 and TRBJ1-5; D gene uncertain. The V gene's germline CDR1 is MNHEY and CDR2 SMNVEV (reference sequence). CDR3 length equals 16 residues. V lost 5 bases, J lost 3 bases, and 17 bases lay in between. The CDR3 reads CASSNGGRDLNQPQHF. CDR3 nucleotides: TGTGCCAGCAGTAACGGCGGACGGGATCTCAATCAGCCCCAGCATTTT.

In this sample, this clone turned up a few times. The chain links TRBV11-2 to TRBJ2-3; D is ambiguous. The germline V and J ends were trimmed by 7 bases and 6 bases, with 17 bases remaining between them. The CDR3 has 14 residues. Germline V gives CDR1 SGHAT, CDR2 FQNNGV. The CDR3 loop is CASTGLGSPDTQYF. In DNA form, the CDR3 reads TGTGCCAGCACCGGCCTAGGCTCTCCCGATACGCAGTATTTT. The full variable domain, in which reference TRBV11-2 and TRBJ2-3 provide the parts outside the CDR3, is EAGVAQSPRYKIIEKRQSVAFWCNPISGHATLYWYQQILGQGPKLLIQFQNNGVVDDSQLPKDRFSAERLKGVDSTLKIQPAKLEDSAVYLCASTGLGSPDTQYFGPGTRLTVL.

The rearrangement joins TRBV21-1 to TRBJ1-6. TRBV21-1 is a known pseudogene. The CDR3 consists of 17 residues. The CDR3 region is CASNWTSSGSYNSPLHF. For the CDR3, the DNA is TGTGCCAGCAATTGGACTTCTTCTGGCTCCTATAATTCACCCCTCCACTTT.

This chain uses TRBV25-1 with TRBJ1-5, with D hard to call. Germline V gene data show CDR1 as MGHDK and CDR2 as SYGVNS. The CDR3 loop spans 14 amino acids. The germline V and J ends were trimmed by 3 bases and 2 bases, with 8 bases remaining between them. Here the CDR3 reads CASSDFTGNQPQHF. The CDR3 region has the DNA TGTGCCAGCAGTGATTTCACAGGCAATCAGCCCCAGCATTTT.

The chain combines TRBV18 with TRBJ1-3, with D uncertain. The CDR3 spans 15 residues. The germline CDR1 and CDR2 sequences are KGHSH and LQKENI. V was shortened by 0 bases and J by 0 bases, with 6 bases between the two germline ends. The CDR3 loop is CASSPPVSSGNTIYF. CDR3 nucleotide sequence: TGTGCCAGCTCACCACCGGTCAGCTCTGGAAACACCATATATTTT.

The chain uses TRBV19 and TRBJ1-1, with D tentatively TRBD1 (6 bases). Germline CDR1 and CDR2: LNHDA and SQIVND (reference sequence). The length of the CDR3 is 13 residues. V lost 7 bases to trimming and J lost 2 bases, with 11 bases between them. Here the CDR3 reads CASTPQGNTEAFF. CDR3 coding DNA: TGTGCCAGTACCCCACAGGGTAACACTGAAGCTTTCTTT.

V is TRBV19 and J is TRBJ2-2; 8 bases are shared with TRBD1. The CDR3 has 20 amino acids. After removal of 4 bases from V and 0 bases from J, the junction contained 16 bases not matched to a gene. Looked up from germline, CDR1 is LNHDA and CDR2 is SQIVND (reference sequence). The chain's CDR3 is CASSTHRGWPWPPNTGELFF. DNA for the CDR3: TGTGCCAGTAGTACGCACAGGGGGTGGCCCTGGCCCCCGAACACCGGGGAGCTGTTTTTT.

The chain is built from TRBV30 and TRBJ2-2, with 8 bases fitting TRBD2. The V segment lost 0 bases and the J segment 4 bases; nucleotides outside the gene matches: 4. Germline values: CDR1 GTSNPN, CDR2 SVGIG (reference sequence). The CDR3 has 15 residues. The CDR3 loop is CAWSVLAVGTGELFF. CDR3 bases: TGTGCCTGGAGTGTACTAGCGGTGGGCACCGGGGAGCTGTTTTTT.

The rearrangement uses TRBV27 and TRBJ1-1, with 7 bases fitting TRBD1. J gave up 4 bases and V 6 bases, and 5 bases lay outside the gene matches. CDR3 length: 13 amino acids. Per germline, CDR1 MNHEY and CDR2 SMNVEV (reference sequence). CDR3 bases: TGTGCCAGCAGCCAGGGGGTGGGCACTGAAGCTTTCTTT. It yields the protein CASSQGVGTEAFF.